What follows are 11 T cell receptor beta chains derived from one specimen sequenced in a study of blood T cells in healthy people across ages. Together with a sample-barcoded 5' primer, a J-beta primer mix was included in a second PCR lasting about 6 to 11 cycles. TCRdb reprocessed the 5' RACE reads via MiXCR and lists one record per CDR3 protein. The repertoire includes more than 900,000 distinct CDR3 sequences, approximately 32% of them detected once, and about a tenth sits in the top ten. These data were also reused for a study on T cells of mothers and their children.

Input material: blood. Source of these receptors: a woman in her 40s in good health.

The chain employs TRBV28 and TRBJ1-2, with 8 positions matching TRBD1. The CDR3 totals 13 residues. The V segment lost 5 bases and the J segment 7 bases; nucleotides outside the gene matches: 6. Germline V lookup: CDR1 MDHEN, CDR2 SYDVKM. The CDR3 DNA sequence: TGTGCCAGCAGTATTTCGGACAGGGCTGGCTACACCTTC. This sequence encodes CASSISDRAGYTF.

This chain links TRBV7-9 with TRBJ2-5; 7 nucleotides line up with TRBD2. Germline CDR1 SEHNR, CDR2 FQNEAQ (reference sequence). CDR3 length equals 16 residues. V shed 5 bases and J 1 base; nucleotides not matched to a gene: 10. CDR3 DNA: TGTGCCAGCAGCCAATCCAGCGGGGCCGTCCAAGAGACCCAGTACTTC. It encodes CASSQSSGAVQETQYF.

This clonotype has just a few counts. The chain employs TRBV27 and TRBJ2-3, with D perhaps matching TRBD1 (5 bases). The germline gives CDR1 MNHEY, CDR2 SMNVEV (reference sequence). V lost 8 bases and J 0 bases, leaving 15 bases between the germline ends. CDR3 length equals 15 residues. CDR3 nucleotide sequence: TGTGCCAGCGGTAGACCACAGGTCAGCACAGATACGCAGTATTTT. This codes for CASGRPQVSTDTQYF.

The rearrangement uses TRBV4-1 and TRBJ1-4; 7 nucleotides line up with TRBD1. Germline V CDR1 and CDR2: MGHRA, YSYEKL. The CDR3 length is 13 residues. V shed 2 bases and J 13 bases; nucleotides not matched to a gene: 7. The CDR3 sequence: CASSQLPGGGLFF. In DNA form, the CDR3 reads TGCGCCAGCAGCCAACTTCCAGGGGGAGGACTGTTTTTT.

The CDR3 DNA reads as TGTGCCAGCAGCCAGGGGTGGGGCACTGAAGCTTTCTTT. It is translated as CASSQGWGTEAFF. The chain combines TRBV9 with TRBJ1-1; maybe TRBD1 (6 bases). The CDR3 sequence is 13 residues long. Germline V gene lookup returns CDR1 SGDLS and CDR2 YYNGEE. V was shortened by 4 bases and J by 4 bases, with 11 bases between the two germline ends.

The J gene is TRBJ2-5, the V gene TRBV29-1; D is perhaps TRBD1 (6 bases). Trimming cost V 4 bases and J 5 bases, with 11 bases left between them. Germline loops: CDR1 SQVTM, CDR2 ANQGSEA. This CDR3 contains 12 residues. In DNA form, the CDR3 reads TGCAGCGTTGTTCAGGGGATGGAGACCCAGTACTTC. Translation: CSVVQGMETQYF.

This clonotype was observed at least ten times. J is TRBJ2-7 and V is TRBV28; 9 nucleotides match TRBD1. V was clipped by 7 bases and J by 3 bases; unmatched bases: 4. From germline, CDR1 is MDHEN and CDR2 SYDVKM. The CDR3 has 13 residues. Written as DNA, the CDR3 is TGTGCCAGCATGGGACAGGGTGGCTACGAGCAGTACTTC. Encoded protein: CASMGQGGYEQYF.

The chain is built from TRBV11-3 and TRBJ2-1; D is unresolved. This CDR3 is built from 14 residues. Germline CDR1 and CDR2: SGHNT and YENEEA. Deletions cut 1 base from V and 5 bases from J, with 9 bases between. CDR3 region: CASSLGLYNNEQFF. Written as DNA, the CDR3 is TGTGCCAGCAGCTTAGGCCTATATAACAATGAGCAGTTCTTC.

The J gene is TRBJ2-3, the V gene TRBV6-2 or TRBV6-3; 7 positions match TRBD1. CDR1 MNHEY and CDR2 SVGEGT come from the germline V gene. The CDR3 extends over 19 amino acids. The V gene end was trimmed by 6 bases and the J gene end by 5 bases; junction bases not matched to a gene: 23. CDR3 residues: CASRTRDRKVSSGQDTQYF. The DNA of the CDR3 is TGTGCCAGCAGGACCCGGGACAGAAAGGTGTCGTCGGGTCAAGATACGCAGTATTTT.

V is TRBV12-3 or TRBV12-4 and J is TRBJ1-6, with a weak D call TRBD1 (6 bases). Deletions cut 6 bases from V and 2 bases from J, with 14 bases between. The CDR3 has 16 amino acids. CDR3 residues: CASSRGGLTYNSPLHF. The CDR3 DNA is TGTGCCAGCAGCCGAGGGGGGCTCACCTATAATTCACCCCTCCACTTT.

This clonotype was seen more than once but under ten times. The V gene is TRBV13, the J gene TRBJ2-1; D might be TRBD1 (5 bases). Trimming removed 5 bases at V and 7 bases at J, with 9 bases between. The CDR3 sequence is 12 residues long. Germline CDR1 and CDR2: PRHDT and FYEKMQ (reference sequence). For the CDR3, the DNA is TGTGCCAGCAGCGTCCCAGGGAATGAGCAGTTCTTC. Translating gives CASSVPGNEQFF.